The 27 T cell receptor beta chains presented below share a single source sample, sequenced in a study of OX40 agonist ivuxolimab in advanced cancers. TCRdb's copy holds only in-frame clones and misses some; the assay was immunoSEQ multiplex PCR. The repertoire includes tens of thousands of clones, 85% to 90% of them detected once, and 6.5% sits in the top ten. The sequencing used CD4+ or CD8+ T cells sorted from blood, collected in a trial of the OX40 agonist ivuxolimab. These receptors were obtained from an adult with an advanced solid tumor such as melanoma, head and neck, liver or kidney cancer.

This clone was seen more than once but under ten times. This chain joins TRBV11-2 and TRBJ2-7, with 8 bases that match TRBD1. CDR1 is SGHAT and CDR2 is FQNNGV in the germline V gene. The length of the CDR3 is 17 residues. Trimming took 5 bases from V and 6 from J; bases not matched to a gene: 18. CDR3 DNA: TGTGCCAGCAGCCATGGTACTGGACAGGGCTCCCTGGGCGAGCAGTACTTC. Translated: CASSHGTGQGSLGEQYF.

The J gene is TRBJ1-1, the V gene TRBV7-9; the D gene is possibly TRBD1 (6 bases). Trimming took 8 bases from V and 3 from J, leaving 16 bases between them. This CDR3 has 14 residues. Germline CDR1 SEHNR, CDR2 FQNEAQ (reference sequence). This CDR3 is CASDKVEGDTEAFF. The DNA for the CDR3 is TGTGCCAGCGACAAAGTTGAGGGGGACACTGAAGCTTTCTTT.

This rearrangement joins TRBV27 to TRBJ2-7; maybe TRBD1 (7 bases). Germline V lookup: CDR1 MNHEY, CDR2 SMNVEV (reference sequence). V lost 5 bases to trimming and J lost 6 bases, with 20 bases between them. This CDR3 comprises 15 residues. The CDR3 bases are TGTGCCAGCAGTCCGCGGGGTACAGGGGCGGCCGAGCAGTACTTC. This codes for CASSPRGTGAAEQYF.

This chain links TRBV27 with TRBJ1-1, with D uncertain. Per the germline V gene, CDR1 is MNHEY and CDR2 is SMNVEV (reference sequence). The CDR3 covers 15 residues. With 1 base removed from V and 0 bases from J, the gap between germline ends came to 9 bases. CDR3 in DNA: TGTGCCAGCAGTTTATATGCGGCGATGAACACTGAAGCTTTCTTT. Translating it yields CASSLYAAMNTEAFF.

In DNA form, the CDR3 reads TGTGCCAGCAGCTATAGCGGGATCGTCTACGAGCAGTACTTC. Translation gives CASSYSGIVYEQYF. The V gene is TRBV7-8, the J gene TRBJ2-7; 8 bases fit TRBD2. This CDR3 has 14 residues. Germline V gives CDR1 SGHVS, CDR2 FQNEAQ. V lost 4 bases and J lost 3; bases outside the gene matches: 5.

V is TRBV28 and J is TRBJ2-1, with a weak D call TRBD2 (5 bases). CDR1 and CDR2 (germline): MDHEN, SYDVKM. Trimming removed 2 bases from V and 7 bases from J, with 9 bases in between. The CDR3 loop spans 13 amino acids. CDR3 region: CASSLRGLNEQFF. In DNA, the CDR3 is TGTGCCAGCAGTTTACGAGGGTTGAATGAGCAGTTCTTC.

In DNA form, the CDR3 reads TGTGCCAGCAGTGACCCCCTAGCGGGAGGGCCTCGGAGCTCCTACAATGAGCAGTTCTTC. It encodes CASSDPLAGGPRSSYNEQFF. This rearrangement joins TRBV2 to TRBJ2-1, with TRBD2 matching 12 bases. V lost 3 bases, J lost 0 bases, and 12 bases stayed unmatched. The CDR3 is 20 amino acids. Looked up from germline, CDR1 is SNHLY and CDR2 is FYNNEI.

This clone showed up just once. V is TRBV27 and J is TRBJ2-7; TRBD1 agrees at 7 bases. The junction had 7 bases not matched to a gene; V was cut back by 6 bases and J by 2 bases. This CDR3 spans 14 amino acids. CDR1 and CDR2 (germline): MNHEY, SMNVEV (reference sequence). CDR3 nucleotides: TGTGCCAGCAGCCGGGACAGAAGTACCTACGAGCAGTACTTC. This gives the protein CASSRDRSTYEQYF.

This chain uses TRBV27 with TRBJ2-2; 16 bases are shared with TRBD2. The CDR3 extends over 21 amino acids. V shed 4 bases, J shed 4 bases, and the junction held 15 bases outside the gene matches. CDR1 is MNHEY, CDR2 SMNVEV, per germline (reference sequence). In DNA form, the CDR3 reads TGTGCCAGCAGTTGGCTACAGGGGACTAGCGGGGGGGCCTTGGGCACCGGGGAGCTGTTTTTT. Encoded protein: CASSWLQGTSGGALGTGELFF.

This chain connects TRBV4-3 to TRBJ2-3, with D maybe TRBD1 (5 bases). V dropped 2 bases and J dropped 2 bases, with 11 bases sitting between them. CDR3 length equals 15 residues. CDR1 LGHNA and CDR2 YSLEER come from the germline V gene. The CDR3 region is CASSQKAGSTDTQYF. The CDR3 DNA reads as TGCGCCAGCAGCCAAAAGGCAGGGTCCACAGATACGCAGTATTTT.

A word on this clone: An end of the junction does not agree with germline; a read error may underlie this. The chain is built from TRBV9 and TRBJ2-3; 7 bases match TRBD2. CDR3 size: 14 residues. The germline CDR1 and CDR2 sequences are SGDLS and YYNGEE. The CDR3 spells CASSVSQSLPGGDF. The CDR3 DNA is TGTGCCAGCAGCGTATCACAGTCATTACCGGGGGGTGACTTT.

The chain combines TRBV6-1 with TRBJ1-5; D is perhaps TRBD1 (6 bases). The V end lost 2 bases, the J end lost 1 base, and 18 bases lay between the germline ends. CDR1 and CDR2 (germline): MNHNS, SASEGT. The CDR3 contains 18 residues. The CDR3 loop reads CASSELPSGTKSNQPQHF. The CDR3 nucleotides are TGTGCCAGCAGTGAACTTCCTTCCGGGACAAAAAGCAATCAGCCCCAGCATTTT.

CDR3 sequence (DNA): TGTGCCAGTAGTATGGCCGACAACTCCTACGAGCAGTACTTC. It yields the protein CASSMADNSYEQYF. The chain combines TRBV19 with TRBJ2-7; D unclear. The CDR3 has 14 residues. V dropped 3 bases and J dropped 0 bases, with 9 bases sitting between them. Germline V CDR1 and CDR2: LNHDA, SQIVND (reference sequence).

V usage is TRBV7-2 and J usage is TRBJ1-1, with a tentative D call TRBD1 (5 bases). V lost 5 bases, J lost 1 base, and 8 bases lay in between. The CDR3 is 13 residues long. CDR1 and CDR2 from the germline V gene are SGHTA and FQGNSA. The CDR3 spells CASSMTENTEAFF. The DNA for the CDR3 is TGTGCCAGCAGCATGACAGAGAACACTGAAGCTTTCTTT.

The chain carries TRBV5-4 and TRBJ2-7; 9 nucleotides align to TRBD2. V gave up 1 base and J gave up 6 bases; unmatched junction bases: 11. This CDR3 region has 16 residues. CDR1 is SGHNT, CDR2 YYREEE, per germline (reference sequence). CDR3 DNA: TGTGCCAGCAGCTTGCGTAGCGGGAGTTACACCATCGAGCAGTACTTC. It translates to CASSLRSGSYTIEQYF.

The gene calls are TRBV4-2 and TRBJ2-1, with D tentatively TRBD2 (5 bases). CDR3 length: 17 residues. CDR1 and CDR2 from the germline V gene are LGHNA and YNFKEQ. V shed 5 bases and J shed 6 bases, with 23 bases lying between them. The CDR3 nucleotides are TGTGCCAGCAGCTCTTGGAGCGGCGGCCAACGAACCAATGAGCAGTTCTTC. Translated: CASSSWSGGQRTNEQFF.

The chain uses TRBV19 and TRBJ2-3, with 11 bases matching TRBD2. V shed 5 bases, J shed 2 bases, and the junction held 3 bases outside the gene matches. The CDR3 is 15 residues long. The germline V gene encodes CDR1 LNHDA and CDR2 SQIVND (reference sequence). CDR3 protein: CASSLLAGATDTQYF. For the CDR3, the DNA is TGTGCCAGTAGTTTACTAGCGGGAGCCACAGATACGCAGTATTTT. Filled out from reference TRBV19 and TRBJ2-3, the complete variable domain reads DGGITQSPKYLFRKEGQNVTLSCEQNLNHDAMYWYRQDPGQGLRLIYYSQIVNDFQKGDIAEGYSVSREKKESFPLTVTSAQKNPTAFYLCASSLLAGATDTQYFGPGTRLTVL.

The chain uses TRBV7-9 and TRBJ2-5; a weak D match, TRBD1 (5 bases). The germline V and J ends were trimmed by 1 base and 2 bases, with 8 bases remaining between them. Germline loops: CDR1 SEHNR, CDR2 FQNEAQ (reference sequence). This CDR3 is 14 amino acids long. The CDR3 sequence is CASSLGTGQETQYF. The CDR3 nucleotides read TGTGCCAGCAGCTTAGGAACAGGACAAGAGACCCAGTACTTC.

V is TRBV4-3 and J is TRBJ2-3; 7 bases agree with TRBD2. The CDR3 loop spans 14 amino acids. Trimming took 4 bases from V and 2 from J; bases not matched to a gene: 3. CDR1 and CDR2 from the germline V gene are LGHNA and YSLEER. The DNA for the CDR3 is TGCGCCAGCAGCCTACTAGCGAACACAGATACGCAGTATTTT. Protein: CASSLLANTDTQYF.

V and J are TRBV4-1 and TRBJ1-1; the D is unclear. The ends were cut back, 4 bases at V and 5 bases at J, with 14 bases in the middle. The CDR3 covers 14 residues. The V gene's germline CDR1 is MGHRA and CDR2 YSYEKL. As DNA, the CDR3 is TGCGCCAGCAGCCGCCGCATGGTTGAGACTGAAGCTTTCTTT. It yields the protein CASSRRMVETEAFF.

This clone is a singleton in its sample. CDR3 region: CASSARLQGVGNYEQYF. CDR3 DNA sequence: TGTGCCAGCAGCGCCCGTCTACAGGGGGTGGGAAACTACGAGCAGTACTTC. J is TRBJ2-7 and V is TRBV7-9; 8 nucleotides line up with TRBD1. The V segment lost 5 bases and the J segment 3 bases; nucleotides outside the gene matches: 15. Germline lookup yields CDR1 SEHNR and CDR2 FQNEAQ (reference sequence). This CDR3 has 17 amino acids. The whole variable domain, filled in from reference TRBV7-9 and TRBJ2-7, reads DTGVSQNPRHKITKRGQNVTFRCDPISEHNRLYWYRQTLGQGPEFLTYFQNEAQLEKSRLLSDRFSAERPKGSFSTLEIQRTEQGDSAMYLCASSARLQGVGNYEQYFGPGTRLTVT.

The rearrangement links TRBV30 to TRBJ1-4, with TRBD1 identical over 8 bases. The CDR3 loop spans 16 amino acids. After removal of 4 bases from V and 0 bases from J, the junction contained 7 bases not matched to a gene. Germline V gene data show CDR1 as GTSNPN and CDR2 as SVGIG (reference sequence). CDR3 sequence reads: CAWTRTGLATNEKLFF. The CDR3 region has the DNA TGTGCCTGGACCCGGACAGGGCTTGCAACTAATGAAAAACTGTTTTTT. The full variable domain, in which reference TRBV30 and TRBJ1-4 provide the parts outside the CDR3, is SQTIHQWPATLVQPVGSPLSLECTVEGTSNPNLYWYRQAAGRGLQLLFYSVGIGQISSEVPQNLSASRPQDRQFILSSKKLLLSDSGFYLCAWTRTGLATNEKLFFGSGTQLSVL.

V usage is TRBV28 and J usage is TRBJ2-7; 7 nucleotides match TRBD1. J was trimmed by 3 bases and V by 6 bases; bases with no gene match: 11. Per the germline V gene, CDR1 is MDHEN and CDR2 is SYDVKM. The CDR3 extends over 15 amino acids. Written as DNA, the CDR3 is TGTGCCAGCAGCCTAATTCGGACAGGAAACTACGAGCAGTACTTC. Its protein product is CASSLIRTGNYEQYF.

This chain uses TRBV4-1 with TRBJ2-7, with 7 bases identical to TRBD2. Trimming at V came to 0 bases and at J to 2 bases, leaving 7 bases not matched to a gene. This CDR3 contains 16 residues. CDR1 is MGHRA and CDR2 is YSYEKL in the germline V gene. The CDR3 sequence is CASSQDERGRAYEQYF. The CDR3 bases are TGCGCCAGCAGCCAAGACGAACGAGGGAGGGCCTACGAGCAGTACTTC.

The genes are TRBV6-6 and TRBJ1-6; D not certain. The length of the CDR3 is 15 residues. V lost 2 bases to trimming and J lost 7 bases, with 12 bases between them. Germline V CDR1 and CDR2: MNHNY, SVGAGI (reference sequence). CDR3 protein: CASSYGWGNNSPLHF. The CDR3 bases are TGTGCCAGCAGTTACGGGTGGGGTAACAATTCACCCCTCCACTTT.

The CDR3 sequence is CASSVTGGTGELFF. CDR3 nucleotides: TGTGCCAGCAGCGTAACGGGGGGCACCGGGGAGCTGTTTTTT. This chain links TRBV9 with TRBJ2-2; 7 bases map to TRBD2. Germline CDR1 and CDR2: SGDLS and YYNGEE. V trimming: 1 base; J trimming: 4 bases; junction bases outside the gene matches: 1. The length of the CDR3 is 14 residues.

The table lists this clone with a count of one. This chain uses TRBV29-1 with TRBJ2-4; tentatively, D is TRBD1 (5 bases). The CDR3 sequence is 13 residues long. In germline, CDR1 is SQVTM, CDR2 ANQGSEA. With 2 bases removed from V and 7 bases from J, the gap between germline ends came to 12 bases. This chain's CDR3 is CSVEWTYGNIQYF. The DNA of the CDR3 is TGCAGCGTTGAATGGACATACGGGAACATTCAGTACTTC.